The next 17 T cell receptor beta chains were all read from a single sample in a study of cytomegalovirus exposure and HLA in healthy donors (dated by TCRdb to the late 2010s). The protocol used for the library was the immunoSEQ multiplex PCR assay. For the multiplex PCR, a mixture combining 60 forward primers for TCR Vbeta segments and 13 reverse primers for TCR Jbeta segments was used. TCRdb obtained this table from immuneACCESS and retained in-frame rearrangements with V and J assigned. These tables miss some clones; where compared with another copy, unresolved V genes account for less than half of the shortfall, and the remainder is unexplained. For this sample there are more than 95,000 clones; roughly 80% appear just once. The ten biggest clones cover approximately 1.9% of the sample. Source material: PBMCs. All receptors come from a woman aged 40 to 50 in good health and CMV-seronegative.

The CDR3 spells CASSSAGTGTYEQYF. The CDR3 nucleotides are TGTGCCAGCAGTTCAGCCGGGACAGGGACTTACGAGCAGTACTTC. The rearrangement uses TRBV28 and TRBJ2-7; 9 bases line up with TRBD1. V gave up 4 bases and J gave up 4 bases; unmatched junction bases: 8. The CDR3 covers 15 residues. Germline CDR1 is MDHEN and CDR2 is SYDVKM.

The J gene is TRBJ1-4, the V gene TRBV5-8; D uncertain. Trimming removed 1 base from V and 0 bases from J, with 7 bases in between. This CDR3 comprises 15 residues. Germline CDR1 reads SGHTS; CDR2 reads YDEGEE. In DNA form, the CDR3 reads TGTGCCAGCAGCTTGCGGCGGGCAACTAATGAAAAACTGTTTTTT. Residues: CASSLRRATNEKLFF.

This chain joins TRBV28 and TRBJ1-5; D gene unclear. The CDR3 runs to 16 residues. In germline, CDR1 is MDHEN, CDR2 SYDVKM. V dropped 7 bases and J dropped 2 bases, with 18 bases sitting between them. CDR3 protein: CASNPAVRGGNQPQHF. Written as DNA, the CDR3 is TGTGCCAGCAACCCCGCGGTCCGGGGAGGCAATCAGCCCCAGCATTTT.

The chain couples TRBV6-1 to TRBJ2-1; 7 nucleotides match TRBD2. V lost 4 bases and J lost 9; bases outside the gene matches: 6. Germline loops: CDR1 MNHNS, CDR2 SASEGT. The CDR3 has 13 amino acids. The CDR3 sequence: CASSAGGSFEQFF. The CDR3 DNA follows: TGTGCCAGCAGTGCGGGCGGGAGCTTTGAGCAGTTCTTC.

This CDR3 reads CASGTGEPTYEQYF. The CDR3 DNA reads TGTGCCAGCGGTACGGGGGAGCCAACCTACGAGCAGTACTTC. The chain carries TRBV2 and TRBJ2-7, with D perhaps TRBD2 (6 bases). Germline V CDR1 and CDR2: SNHLY, FYNNEI. V dropped 8 bases and J dropped 2 bases, with 16 bases sitting between them. The length of the CDR3 is 14 residues.

As DNA, the CDR3 is TGCGCCAGCAGCCCTGGACAGGGCTCTGGAAACACCATATATTTT. This sequence encodes CASSPGQGSGNTIYF. The V gene is TRBV5-1, the J gene TRBJ1-3; TRBD1 matches at 8 bases. The CDR3 contains 15 residues. CDR1 and CDR2 (germline): SGHRS, YFSETQ. Trimming cost V 4 bases and J 0 bases; bases outside gene matches: 3. The whole variable domain, remainder taken from reference TRBV5-1 and TRBJ1-3, is KAGVTQTPRYLIKTRGQQVTLSCSPISGHRSVSWYQQTPGQGLQFLFEYFSETQRNKGNFPGRFSGRQFSNSRSEMNVSTLELGDSALYLCASSPGQGSGNTIYFGEGSWLTVV.

In nucleotides, the CDR3 is TGTGCCAGCAGTTTATATAGGGGGGGACTAGCGGGGAATACGCAGTATTTT. It translates to CASSLYRGGLAGNTQYF. The J gene is TRBJ2-3, the V gene TRBV28; 13 nucleotides match TRBD2. The CDR3 covers 17 residues. Germline V CDR1 and CDR2: MDHEN, SYDVKM. The V gene end was trimmed by 1 base and the J gene end by 7 bases; junction bases not matched to a gene: 8. The variable domain in full, with the rest retrieved from reference TRBV28 and TRBJ2-3, is DVKVTQSSRYLVKRTGEKVFLECVQDMDHENMFWYRQDPGLGLRLIYFSYDVKMKEKGDIPEGYSVSREKKERFSLILESASTNQTSMYLCASSLYRGGLAGNTQYFGPGTRLTVL.

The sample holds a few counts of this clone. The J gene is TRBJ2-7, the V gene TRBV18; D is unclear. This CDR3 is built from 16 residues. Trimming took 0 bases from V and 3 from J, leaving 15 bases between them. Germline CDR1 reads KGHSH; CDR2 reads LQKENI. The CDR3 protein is CASSPPVMRLNYEQYF. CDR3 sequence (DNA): TGTGCCAGCTCACCACCGGTAATGCGGCTAAACTACGAGCAGTACTTC.

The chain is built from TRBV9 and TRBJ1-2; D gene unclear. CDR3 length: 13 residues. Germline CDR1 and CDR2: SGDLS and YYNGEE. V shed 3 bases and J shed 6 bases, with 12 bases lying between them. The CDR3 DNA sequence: TGTGCCAGCAGCGAGGAGGTATACCATGGCTACACCTTC. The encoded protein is CASSEEVYHGYTF.

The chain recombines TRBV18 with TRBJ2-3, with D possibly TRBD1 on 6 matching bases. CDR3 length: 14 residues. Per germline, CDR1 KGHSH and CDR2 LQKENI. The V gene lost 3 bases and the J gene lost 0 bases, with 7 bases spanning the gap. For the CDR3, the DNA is TGTGCCAGCTCACCGACAGGAAGCACAGATACGCAGTATTTT. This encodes CASSPTGSTDTQYF.

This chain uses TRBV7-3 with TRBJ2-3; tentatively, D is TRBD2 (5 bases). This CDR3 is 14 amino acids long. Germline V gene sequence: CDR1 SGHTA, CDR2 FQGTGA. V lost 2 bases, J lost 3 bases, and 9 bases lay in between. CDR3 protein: CASSLSGNTDTQYF. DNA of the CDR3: TGTGCCAGCAGCTTATCGGGGAATACAGATACGCAGTATTTT.

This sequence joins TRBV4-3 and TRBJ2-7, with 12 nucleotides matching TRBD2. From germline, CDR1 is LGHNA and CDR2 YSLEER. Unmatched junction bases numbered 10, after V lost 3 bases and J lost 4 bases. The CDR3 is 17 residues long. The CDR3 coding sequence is TGCGCCAGCAGCCATGATACACTAGCGGGAGGCACTTACGAGCAGTACTTC. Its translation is CASSHDTLAGGTYEQYF.

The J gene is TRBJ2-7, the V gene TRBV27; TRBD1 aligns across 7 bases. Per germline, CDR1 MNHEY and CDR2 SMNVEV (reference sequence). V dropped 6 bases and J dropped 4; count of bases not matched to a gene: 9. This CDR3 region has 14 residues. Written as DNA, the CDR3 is TGTGCCAGCAGACCAAGGGGGCAAGGGTACGAGCAGTACTTC. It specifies CASRPRGQGYEQYF.

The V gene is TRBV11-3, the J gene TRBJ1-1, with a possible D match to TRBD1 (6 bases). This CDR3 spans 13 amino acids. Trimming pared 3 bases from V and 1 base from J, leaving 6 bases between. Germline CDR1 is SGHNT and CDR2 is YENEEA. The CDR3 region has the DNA TGTGCCAGCAGCTTGGGACAGAACACTGAAGCTTTCTTT. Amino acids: CASSLGQNTEAFF.

CDR3 sequence: CASSQASRQGSYEQYF. CDR3 bases: TGCGCCAGCAGCCAAGCGTCGAGACAGGGGTCGTACGAGCAGTACTTC. V and J are TRBV4-3 and TRBJ2-7; 8 bases are shared with TRBD1. J lost 4 bases, V lost 1 base, and 9 bases had no gene match. Germline V gene lookup returns CDR1 LGHNA and CDR2 YSLEER. The CDR3 covers 16 residues.

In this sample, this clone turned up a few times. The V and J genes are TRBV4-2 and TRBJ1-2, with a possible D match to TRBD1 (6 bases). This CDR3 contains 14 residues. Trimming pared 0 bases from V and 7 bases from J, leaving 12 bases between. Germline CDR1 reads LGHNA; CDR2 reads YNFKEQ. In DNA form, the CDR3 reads TGTGCCAGCAGCCAAGAACCACAGGGTTTTGGCTACACCTTC. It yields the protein CASSQEPQGFGYTF.

CDR3 nucleotides: TGCAGCGCCCATAAGGGGGAAGAGACCCAGTACTTC. This sequence encodes CSAHKGEETQYF. The chain recombines TRBV29-1 with TRBJ2-5, with a tentative D call TRBD1 (6 bases). With 7 bases removed from V and 3 bases from J, the gap between germline ends came to 12 bases. This CDR3 is 12 amino acids long. From germline, CDR1 is SQVTM and CDR2 ANQGSEA.